Listed here are 25 T cell receptor beta chains from one sample, sequenced in a study of Graves' ophthalmopathy and Graves' hyperthyroidism. Amplification of TCR beta CDR3 regions used RNA transcripts. Second-round multiplex PCR followed a first-round RT-PCR using HTBI primers. TCRdb redid the calling of the multiplex PCR reads with MiXCR, one entry per CDR3 protein. The repertoire holds 660,000 or so distinct CDR3 sequences, with about 38% as singletons. Material: peripheral blood. All receptors come from an adult man with Graves' ophthalmopathy.

This clonotype was detected a few times. The chain joins TRBV19 to TRBJ2-3; TRBD1 is a possible D gene (5 bases). Germline V gives CDR1 LNHDA, CDR2 SQIVND (reference sequence). The CDR3 has 14 amino acids. V gave up 6 bases and J gave up 1 base, with 11 bases separating them. The CDR3 region has the DNA TGTGCCAGTAGGCTAGGGGCAGGCACAGATACGCAGTATTTT. Protein: CASRLGAGTDTQYF.

This clonotype was observed at least ten times. The genes are TRBV7-9 and TRBJ1-4; D call uncertain. Trimming stripped 1 base from V and 5 bases from J, with 2 bases between. This CDR3 contains 12 residues. From germline, CDR1 is SEHNR and CDR2 FQNEAQ (reference sequence). In nucleotides, the CDR3 is TGTGCCAGCAGCTTAGGAAATGAAAAACTGTTTTTT. Its protein product is CASSLGNEKLFF.

This clonotype was counted many times. The CDR3 protein is CSAPRSYEQYF. CDR3 bases: TGCAGTGCCCCACGCTCCTACGAGCAGTACTTC. The chain recombines TRBV20-1 with TRBJ2-7; D is ambiguous. Germline CDR1 reads DFQATT; CDR2 reads SNEGSKA (reference sequence). This CDR3 contains 11 residues. The germline V and J ends were trimmed by 6 bases and 0 bases, with 6 bases remaining between them.

CDR3 amino acids: CATSDRSGVGQHF. In nucleotides, the CDR3 is TGTGCCACCAGTGACCGCTCAGGGGTCGGCCAGCATTTT. The V gene is TRBV24-1, the J gene TRBJ1-5; perhaps TRBD1 as D (6 bases). The germline CDR1 and CDR2 sequences are KGHDR and SFDVKD. The CDR3 consists of 13 residues. V lost 4 bases and J 12 bases, leaving 15 bases between the germline ends.

This clonotype has ten or more counts. V and J are TRBV2 and TRBJ2-1, with a weak D call TRBD2 (5 bases). Germline-derived CDR1 and CDR2 are SNHLY and FYNNEI. V shed 7 bases and J shed 10 bases, with 14 bases lying between them. The CDR3 spans 12 residues. CDR3 region: CASTTLRREQFF. CDR3 sequence (DNA): TGTGCCAGCACGACCCTTCGGAGGGAGCAGTTCTTC. Looking up the rest from reference TRBV2 and TRBJ2-1 gives the full variable domain: EPEVTQTPSHQVTQMGQEVILRCVPISNHLYFYWYRQILGQKVEFLVSFYNNEISEKSEIFDDQFSVERPDGSNFTLKIRSTKLEDSAMYFCASTTLRREQFFGPGTRLTVL.

Here the CDR3 reads CSARRGGGSFLNTEAFF. The CDR3 bases are TGCAGTGCTAGAAGGGGGGGGGGATCTTTCTTGAACACTGAAGCTTTCTTT. The gene calls are TRBV20-1 and TRBJ1-1; D perhaps matches TRBD1 (6 bases). V was shortened by 2 bases and J by 0 bases, with 19 bases between the two germline ends. The CDR3 contains 17 residues. The germline gives CDR1 DFQATT, CDR2 SNEGSKA (reference sequence).

This chain uses TRBV29-1 with TRBJ1-2, with D tentatively TRBD1 (5 bases). Germline V CDR1 and CDR2: SQVTM, ANQGSEA. The V end was cut by 1 base, the J end by 5 bases, with 11 bases between. The CDR3 is 13 amino acids. The CDR3 loop reads CSVEGGRGYGYTF. As DNA, the CDR3 is TGCAGCGTTGAAGGGGGACGTGGTTATGGCTACACCTTC.

The V gene is TRBV5-4, the J gene TRBJ1-6; a possible D gene is TRBD1 (5 bases). The V end lost 7 bases, the J end lost 10 bases, and 21 bases lay between the germline ends. This CDR3 is built from 15 residues. Germline CDR1 and CDR2: SGHNT and YYREEE (reference sequence). CDR3 sequence reads: CASGQAPDKVSPLHF. The CDR3 region has the DNA TGTGCCAGCGGCCAGGCCCCGGACAAGGTGTCACCCCTCCACTTT.

This clonotype was recorded many times. The V and J genes are TRBV5-6 and TRBJ1-6; D may be TRBD1 (6 bases). V was shortened by 1 base and J by 7 bases, with 12 bases between the two germline ends. Germline V lookup: CDR1 SGHDT, CDR2 YYEEEE. The CDR3 runs 15 residues. DNA of the CDR3: TGTGCCAGCAGCTTGTCATCGGGGGCGAATTCACCCCTCCACTTT. Protein sequence: CASSLSSGANSPLHF.

This clonotype occurred many times. V usage is TRBV7-8 and J usage is TRBJ1-2; 8 nucleotides line up with TRBD1. The CDR3 sequence is 15 residues long. With 5 bases clipped from V and 7 bases from J, the junction kept 12 bases outside the gene matches. Per the germline V gene, CDR1 is SGHVS and CDR2 is FQNEAQ. The CDR3 loop reads CASSTRQGSGPGYTF. The CDR3 DNA reads as TGTGCCAGCAGCACGCGACAGGGGTCGGGTCCTGGCTACACCTTC. The full variable domain, rest sourced from reference TRBV7-8 and TRBJ1-2, is GAGVSQSPRYKVAKRGQDVALRCDPISGHVSLFWYQQALGQGPEFLTYFQNEAQLDKSGLPSDRFFAERPEGSVSTLKIQRTQQEDSAVYLCASSTRQGSGPGYTFGSGTRLTVV.

Many counts were recorded for this clonotype. The CDR3 coding sequence is TGTGCCATCAGTGGGAGAGAGATGGGGACAGGTCGGACCTACGAGCAGTACTTC. This translates into CAISGREMGTGRTYEQYF. V and J are TRBV10-3 and TRBJ2-7; 8 nucleotides match TRBD1. This CDR3 is built from 18 residues. Unmatched junction bases numbered 16, after V lost 4 bases and J lost 2 bases. The germline V gene encodes CDR1 ENHRY and CDR2 SYGVKD.

Concerning this clonotype: The CDR3 end shows no conserved phenylalanine or tryptophan, and so a read error is likely. The CDR3 loop reads CASRKSDSLYEQYL. The CDR3 nucleotides read TGTGCCAGCAGAAAATCGGACAGCCTCTACGAGCAGTACCTC. The chain carries TRBV11-1 and TRBJ2-7, with a tentative D call TRBD1 (6 bases). The length of the CDR3 is 14 residues. Germline assignment: CDR1 SGHAT and CDR2 FQDESV (reference sequence). V shed 6 bases and J shed 3 bases, with 15 bases lying between them.

This clonotype has a count of ten or more. This sequence joins TRBV7-2 and TRBJ1-3; possibly TRBD1 for D (5 bases). The CDR3 is made up of 14 amino acids. Germline V gives CDR1 SGHTA, CDR2 FQGNSA. Trimming took 1 base from V and 5 from J, leaving 9 bases between them. This CDR3 is CASSLEGPRNTIYF. The DNA of the CDR3 is TGTGCCAGCAGCTTAGAGGGGCCGAGAAACACCATATATTTT.

This clonotype was observed at least ten times. The genes are TRBV29-1 and TRBJ1-1; 9 bases agree with TRBD1. Trimming took 7 bases from V and 4 from J; bases not matched to a gene: 4. Germline V gives CDR1 SQVTM, CDR2 ANQGSEA. This CDR3 contains 12 residues. CDR3 in DNA: TGCAGCGCTTGGACAGGGGCCACTGAAGCTTTCTTT. Its protein is CSAWTGATEAFF.

There are a few counts of this clonotype. The chain recombines TRBV20-1 with TRBJ2-2; 8 bases align to TRBD2. This CDR3 contains 13 residues. The germline V gene encodes CDR1 DFQATT and CDR2 SNEGSKA (reference sequence). The V and J ends lost 6 bases and 8 bases, in that order; junction bases with no gene match: 8. CDR3 bases: TGCAGTGCCCAGGGACTAGGCCAAGGGGAGCTGTTTTTT. Amino acids: CSAQGLGQGELFF.

The chain employs TRBV3-1 and TRBJ2-7, with a possible D match to TRBD1 (6 bases). The last part of the DNA fits TRBJ2-5 better; the J call may be wrong. Per germline, CDR1 LGHDT and CDR2 YNNKEL (reference sequence). This CDR3 is built from 15 residues. This CDR3 is CASSLQGSRQETQYF. The CDR3 nucleotides are TGTGCCAGCAGCCTACAGGGCTCCCGACAAGAGACCCAGTACTTC.

This clonotype has a count of ten or more. The J gene is TRBJ1-6, the V gene TRBV19; 7 bases line up with TRBD1. V trimming: 3 bases; J trimming: 8 bases; junction bases outside the gene matches: 7. CDR1 and CDR2 from the germline V gene are LNHDA and SQIVND (reference sequence). CDR3 length: 15 residues. CDR3 sequence (DNA): TGTGCCAGTAGTATCCTCAGCAGGGGGGATTCACCCCTCCACTTT. Its translation: CASSILSRGDSPLHF.

The chain combines TRBV13 with TRBJ1-2, with 8 nucleotides matching TRBD1. The CDR3 loop spans 14 amino acids. The germline CDR1 and CDR2 sequences are PRHDT and FYEKMQ (reference sequence). J lost 8 bases, V lost 5 bases, and 10 bases had no gene match. The CDR3 loop is CASSQGQGAGGYTF. CDR3 coding DNA: TGTGCCAGCAGCCAAGGGCAGGGGGCCGGGGGCTACACCTTC.

A remark on this clonotype: An end of the junction does not agree with germline; a read error may underlie this. J is TRBJ2-2 and V is TRBV12-3 or TRBV12-4; the match to TRBD1 covers 8 bases. This CDR3 has 12 amino acids. CDR3 bases: TGTGCCAGCACCACCACGACAGGGGAACTGTTTTTT. It encodes CASTTTTGELFF.

Comments on this clonotype: As the CDR3 is not closed by the conserved phenylalanine or tryptophan, this likely results from a read error. The rearrangement uses TRBV4-1 and TRBJ2-5; maybe TRBD1 (6 bases). Deletions cut 4 bases from V and 4 bases from J, with 13 bases between. This CDR3 has 14 amino acids. CDR1 and CDR2 (germline): MGHRA, YSYEKL. Here the CDR3 DNA reads TGCGCCAGCAGCCTGGGACAAACCGGAGAGACCCAGTACTCC. It codes for CASSLGQTGETQYS.

This clonotype was counted at least ten times. The CDR3 spells CASSEADGEKLFF. As DNA, the CDR3 is TGTGCCAGCAGTGAAGCCGACGGTGAAAAACTGTTTTTT. The rearrangement joins TRBV2 to TRBJ1-4, with D hard to call. V gave up 0 bases and J gave up 7 bases, with 6 bases separating them. This CDR3 has 13 residues. Germline V CDR1 and CDR2: SNHLY, FYNNEI.

The chain employs TRBV10-2 and TRBJ1-1, with 8 bases lining up with TRBD1. Per germline, CDR1 WSHSY and CDR2 SAAADI. The CDR3 sequence is 15 residues long. The V and J ends lost 3 bases and 1 base, in that order; junction bases with no gene match: 4. The DNA of the CDR3 is TGCGCCAGCAGTGATCCGGGACAGGAGAACACTGAAGCTTTCTTT. Encoded protein: CASSDPGQENTEAFF.

The chain links TRBV27 to TRBJ2-5; 13 nucleotides agree with TRBD2. V gave up 6 bases and J gave up 0 bases; unmatched junction bases: 4. This CDR3 has 16 residues. In germline, CDR1 is MNHEY, CDR2 SMNVEV (reference sequence). Here the CDR3 reads CASRLAGGPNQETQYF. CDR3 bases: TGTGCCAGCAGACTAGCGGGAGGGCCTAACCAAGAGACCCAGTACTTC.

This clonotype has more than one count but fewer than ten. The chain carries TRBV20-1 and TRBJ2-5; no reliable D call. V was pared by 1 base and J by 1 base, with 10 bases between. The germline V gene has CDR1 DFQATT and CDR2 SNEGSKA (reference sequence). The CDR3 is made up of 14 amino acids. For the CDR3, the DNA is TGCAGTGCTAGAGTGGGCGGAGTCCAAGAGACCCAGTACTTC. As protein: CSARVGGVQETQYF.

In its sample, this clonotype was seen many times. The chain uses TRBV2 and TRBJ1-3, with a possible D match to TRBD1 (6 bases). The CDR3 runs to 15 residues. In germline, CDR1 is SNHLY, CDR2 FYNNEI. V was shortened by 8 bases and J by 0 bases, with 14 bases between the two germline ends. The CDR3 bases are TGTGCCAGCGGTACAGGGATTCACTCTGGAAACACCATATATTTT. Encoded protein: CASGTGIHSGNTIYF.